This T cell receptor (beta chain) stems from a study of blood T cell repertoires in COVID-19. Study summary: The origin of the acute and convalescent COVID-19 samples was the United States, Italy and Spain. Nucleic acid was either cDNA or gDNA, and it came from T cells, B-cell-depleted T cells, or PBMCs.

From germline, CDR1 is MGHRA and CDR2 YSYEKL. CDR3 length: 17 amino acids. The V end was cut by 0 bases, the J end by 0 bases, with 12 bases between. In the source study's methods: Estimation of nucleated cell counts was performed using reference gene primer amplification. Produced via immunoSEQ multiplex PCR; TCRdb's table is partial and in-frame only. The V and J calls and the clone size are those of that table, but D and trimming were determined from the DNA. The data show 40,000 to 55,000 clones, with roughly 84% seen just once and less than 5% held by the top ten. Sequencing was performed on peripheral blood. This chain joins TRBV4-1 and TRBJ1-3; D is uncertain. This clonotype originated in an older woman with acute or convalescent COVID-19. CDR3 sequence reads: CASSQDQQPFSGNTIYF. CDR3 sequence (DNA): TGCGCCAGCAGCCAAGATCAACAGCCCTTCTCTGGAAACACCATATATTTT.